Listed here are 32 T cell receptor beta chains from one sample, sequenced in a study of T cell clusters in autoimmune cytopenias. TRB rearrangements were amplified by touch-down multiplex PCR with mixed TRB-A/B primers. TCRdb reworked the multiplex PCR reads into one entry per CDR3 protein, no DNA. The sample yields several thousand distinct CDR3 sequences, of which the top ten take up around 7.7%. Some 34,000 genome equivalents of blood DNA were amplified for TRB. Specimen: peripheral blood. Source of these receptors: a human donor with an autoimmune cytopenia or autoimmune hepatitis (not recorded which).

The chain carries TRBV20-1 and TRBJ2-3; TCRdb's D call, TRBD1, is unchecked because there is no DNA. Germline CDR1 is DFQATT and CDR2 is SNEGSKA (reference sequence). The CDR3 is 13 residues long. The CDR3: CSNRVEGADTQYF.

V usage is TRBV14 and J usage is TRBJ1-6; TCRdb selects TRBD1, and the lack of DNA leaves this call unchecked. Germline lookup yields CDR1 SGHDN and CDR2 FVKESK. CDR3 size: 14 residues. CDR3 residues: CASSQYRGRSPLHF.

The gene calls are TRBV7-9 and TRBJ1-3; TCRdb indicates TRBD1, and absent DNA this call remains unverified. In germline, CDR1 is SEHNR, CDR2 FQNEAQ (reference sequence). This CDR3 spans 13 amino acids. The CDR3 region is CASSFGGYDTIYF.

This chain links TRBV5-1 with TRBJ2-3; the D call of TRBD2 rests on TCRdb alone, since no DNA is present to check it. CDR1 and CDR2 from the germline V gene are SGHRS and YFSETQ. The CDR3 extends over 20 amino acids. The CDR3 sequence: CASSLSPSGGGGGSTDTQYF.

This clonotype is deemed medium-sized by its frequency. The CDR3 sequence is CSGDGAHTSSYNEQFF. This chain links TRBV29-1 with TRBJ2-1; checking the TCRdb D call of TRBD1 is not possible without DNA. Germline assignment: CDR1 SQVTM and CDR2 ANQGSEA. This CDR3 region has 16 residues.

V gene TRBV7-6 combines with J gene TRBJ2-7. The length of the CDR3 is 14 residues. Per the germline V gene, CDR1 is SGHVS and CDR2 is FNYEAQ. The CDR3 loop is CASSLAAVSYEQYF.

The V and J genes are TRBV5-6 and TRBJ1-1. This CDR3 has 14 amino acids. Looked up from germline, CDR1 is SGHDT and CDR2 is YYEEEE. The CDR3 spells CASSLDPEGTEAFF.

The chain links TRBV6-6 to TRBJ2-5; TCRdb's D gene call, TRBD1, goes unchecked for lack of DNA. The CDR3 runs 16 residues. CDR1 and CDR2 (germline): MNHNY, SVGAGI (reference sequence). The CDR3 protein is CASSYSGQGAQETQYF.

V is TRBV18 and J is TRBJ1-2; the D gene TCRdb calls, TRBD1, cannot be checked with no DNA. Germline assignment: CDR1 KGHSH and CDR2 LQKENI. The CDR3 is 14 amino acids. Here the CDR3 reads CATAPRTVDYGYTF.

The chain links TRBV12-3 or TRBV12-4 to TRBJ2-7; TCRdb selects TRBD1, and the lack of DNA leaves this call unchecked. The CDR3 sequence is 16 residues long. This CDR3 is CASSLGQGTVGYEQYF.

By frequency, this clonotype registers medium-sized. CDR3 in amino acids: CASSMRRYQETQYF. The V gene is TRBV19, the J gene TRBJ2-5. CDR3 length: 14 residues. The germline gives CDR1 LNHDA, CDR2 SQIVND (reference sequence).

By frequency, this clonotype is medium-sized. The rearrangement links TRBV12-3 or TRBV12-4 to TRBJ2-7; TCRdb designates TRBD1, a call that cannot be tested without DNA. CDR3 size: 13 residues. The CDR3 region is CASSGDRNYEQYF.

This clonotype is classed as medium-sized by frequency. The CDR3 reads CASSPGGQETQYF. This chain uses TRBV12-3 or TRBV12-4 with TRBJ2-5; TCRdb indicates TRBD1, and absent DNA this call remains unverified. CDR3 length equals 13 residues.

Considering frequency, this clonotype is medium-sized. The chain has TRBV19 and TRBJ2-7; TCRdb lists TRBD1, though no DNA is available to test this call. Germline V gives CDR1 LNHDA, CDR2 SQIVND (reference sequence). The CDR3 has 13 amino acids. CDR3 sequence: CASRGTETYEQYF.

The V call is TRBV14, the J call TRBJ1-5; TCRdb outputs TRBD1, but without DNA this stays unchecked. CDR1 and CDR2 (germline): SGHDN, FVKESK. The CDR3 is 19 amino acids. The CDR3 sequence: CASSQDRGSPSQGNQPQHF. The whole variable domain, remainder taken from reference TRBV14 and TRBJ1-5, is EAGVTQFPSHSVIEKGQTVTLRCDPISGHDNLYWYRRVMGKEIKFLLHFVKESKQDESGMPNNRFLAERTGGTYSTLKVQPAELEDSGVYFCASSQDRGSPSQGNQPQHFGDGTRLSIL.

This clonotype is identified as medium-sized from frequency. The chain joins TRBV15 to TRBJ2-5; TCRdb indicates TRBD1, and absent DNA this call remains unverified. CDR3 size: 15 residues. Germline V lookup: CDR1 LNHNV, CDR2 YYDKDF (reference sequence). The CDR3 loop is CATSRARDRVETQYF.

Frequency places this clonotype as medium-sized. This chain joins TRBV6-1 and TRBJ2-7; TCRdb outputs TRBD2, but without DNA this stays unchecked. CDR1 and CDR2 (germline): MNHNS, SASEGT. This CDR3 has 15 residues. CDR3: CASSEASGGHDEQYF.

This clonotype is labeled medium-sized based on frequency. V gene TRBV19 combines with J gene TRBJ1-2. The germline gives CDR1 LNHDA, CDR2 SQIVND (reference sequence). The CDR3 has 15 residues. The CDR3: CASSASLVTNYGYTF.

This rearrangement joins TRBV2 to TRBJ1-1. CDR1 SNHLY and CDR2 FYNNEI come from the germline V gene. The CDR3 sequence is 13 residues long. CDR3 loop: CASLRAMNTEAFF.

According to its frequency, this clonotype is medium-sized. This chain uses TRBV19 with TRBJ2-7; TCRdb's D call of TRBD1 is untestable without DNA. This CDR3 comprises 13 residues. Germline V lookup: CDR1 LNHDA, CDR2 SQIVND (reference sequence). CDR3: CASSYTGTSGQYF.

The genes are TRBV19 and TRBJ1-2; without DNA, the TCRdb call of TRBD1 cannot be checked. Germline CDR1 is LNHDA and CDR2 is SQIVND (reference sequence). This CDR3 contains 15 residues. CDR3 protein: CASSKGGQGVRGYTF.

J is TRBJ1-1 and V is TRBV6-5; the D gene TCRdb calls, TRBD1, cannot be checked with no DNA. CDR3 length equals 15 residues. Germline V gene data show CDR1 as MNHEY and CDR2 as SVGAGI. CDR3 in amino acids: CASRGELTPNTEAFF.

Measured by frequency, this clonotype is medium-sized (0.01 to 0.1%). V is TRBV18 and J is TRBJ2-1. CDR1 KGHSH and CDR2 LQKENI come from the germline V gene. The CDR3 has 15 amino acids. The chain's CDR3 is CASSPRGLAHNEQFF.

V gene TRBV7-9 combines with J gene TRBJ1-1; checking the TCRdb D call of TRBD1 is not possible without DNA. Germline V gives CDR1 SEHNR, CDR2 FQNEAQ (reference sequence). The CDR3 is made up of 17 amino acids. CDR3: CASSQQGARWMNTEAFF. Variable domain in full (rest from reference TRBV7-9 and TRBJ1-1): DTGVSQNPRHKITKRGQNVTFRCDPISEHNRLYWYRQTLGQGPEFLTYFQNEAQLEKSRLLSDRFSAERPKGSFSTLEIQRTEQGDSAMYLCASSQQGARWMNTEAFFGQGTRLTVV.

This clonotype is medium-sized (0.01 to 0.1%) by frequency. CDR3 sequence reads: CASSPARGWDGYTF. The J gene is TRBJ1-2, the V gene TRBV6-5; the TCRdb call, TRBD1, lacks DNA for checking. This CDR3 has 14 residues. In germline, CDR1 is MNHEY, CDR2 SVGAGI.

This chain's CDR3 is CASSSRTNYRGYTF. The genes are TRBV7-9 and TRBJ1-2. The CDR3 runs to 14 residues. CDR1 is SEHNR, CDR2 FQNEAQ, per germline (reference sequence).

CDR3 sequence: CASSLANRDRDYEQYF. V gene TRBV5-6 combines with J gene TRBJ2-7; TCRdb picks TRBD1, but there is no DNA to check that call. The CDR3 runs 16 residues. CDR1 and CDR2 (germline): SGHDT, YYEEEE.

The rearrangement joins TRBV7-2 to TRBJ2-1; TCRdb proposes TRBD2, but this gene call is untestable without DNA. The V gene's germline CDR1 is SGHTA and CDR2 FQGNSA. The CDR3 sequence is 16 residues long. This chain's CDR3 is CASSPDSRLGYNEQFF.

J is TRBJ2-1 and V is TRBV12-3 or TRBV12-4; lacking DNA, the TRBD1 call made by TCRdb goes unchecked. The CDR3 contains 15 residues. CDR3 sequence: CASSGERGPYNEQFF.

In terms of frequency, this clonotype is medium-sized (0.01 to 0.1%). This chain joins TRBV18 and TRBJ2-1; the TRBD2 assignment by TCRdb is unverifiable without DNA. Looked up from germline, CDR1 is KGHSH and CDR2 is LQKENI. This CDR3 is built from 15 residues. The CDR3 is CASSPRLADYGEQFF.

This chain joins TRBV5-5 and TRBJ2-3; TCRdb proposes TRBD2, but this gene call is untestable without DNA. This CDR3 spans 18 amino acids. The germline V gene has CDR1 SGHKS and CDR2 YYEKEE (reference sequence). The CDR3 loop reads CASSSSYQGGGSTDTQYF.

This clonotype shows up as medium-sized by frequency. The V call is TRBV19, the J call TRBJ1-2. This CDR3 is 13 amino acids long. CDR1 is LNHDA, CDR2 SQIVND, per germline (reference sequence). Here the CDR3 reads CASTRGSNYGYTF.